This T cell receptor beta chain was obtained from a study of Ad26.COV2.S vaccination and SARS-CoV-2 variants. Overall study: Once, or twice with 56 days between doses, Ad26.COV2.S was given intramuscularly. Study-wide results and limits: Total T cell responses, in the TCR breadth and depth analyses, may have been underestimated. Participants given vaccine showed non-spike TCR breadth similar to that of placebo recipients.

Note on this clone: Its antigen is not identified.

Indicated treatment: roughly 18 received Ad26.COV2.S at low or high dose, single or two shots; about 5 received placebo; per-sample allocation not given. Specimens were obtained on day 63 following the first vaccine or placebo injection. The shot given was an Ad26 vector that makes Wuhan-strain SARS-CoV-2 spike. Using immunoSEQ multiplex PCR, the repertoire was profiled, and TCRdb retains in-frame clones only, with some absent. The repertoire holds about 400,000 clones, with over 75% as singletons. The sample in question was peripheral blood, obtained in a trial of Ad26.COV2.S vaccine versus placebo. The sequence was obtained from a person aged 18-65 years who received the Ad26.COV2.S COVID-19 vaccine or a placebo.

The CDR3 protein is CASSTIDTQYF. The DNA of the CDR3 is TGTGCCAGCAGTACGATAGATACGCAGTATTTT. The chain employs TRBV6-5 and TRBJ2-3, with no clear D. Germline loops: CDR1 MNHEY, CDR2 SVGAGI. The CDR3 sequence is 11 residues long. The V end lost 5 bases, the J end lost 5 bases, and 5 bases lay between the germline ends.